Listed below are T cell receptor beta chains from one sample, sequenced in a study of tumor and adjacent non-tumor tissue in lung cancer. TCRdb used MiXCR to reprocess the multiplex PCR reads, holding one entry per CDR3 protein. The repertoire has about 110,000 distinct CDR3 sequences, around 75% of them found once; the top ten carry about 40%. Sequencing was carried out using lung tumor tissue. These receptors came from a woman in her fifties or sixties with non-small cell lung cancer. CDR3s include the opening cysteine and the closing phenylalanine or tryptophan. D genes are given only for firm matches. Size values are once, few and many counts, or a class for expanded clones, and some rows have none.

clone_size | cdr3_length | j_call | v_call | d_call | cdr3_aa | cdr3_nt
. | 10 | TRBJ1-1 | TRBV29-1 | . | CSTGDTEAFF | TGCAGCACTGGGGATACTGAAGCTTTCTTT
many | 15 | TRBJ1-1 | TRBV20-1 | TRBD1 | CSAPTGGSMNTEAFF | TGCAGTGCTCCGACAGGGGGTTCCATGAACACTGAAGCTTTCTTT
. | 13 | TRBJ2-3 | TRBV4-3 | . | CASSQDGRDTQYF | TGCGCTAGCAGCCAAGATGGGAGGGATACGCAGTATTTT
. | 15 | TRBJ2-7 | TRBV12-3/TRBV12-4 | . | CASSLYLQGIYKQYF | TGTGCCAGCAGTTTGTATTTGCAGGGAATCTACAAGCAGTACTTC
. | 18 | TRBJ2-7 | TRBV12-3/TRBV12-4 | . | CAISILGLLGRDSYEQYF | TGTGCCATCAGCATACTCGGTTTACTCGGGCGCGACTCCTACGAGCAGTACTTC
few | 14 | TRBJ2-1 | TRBV12-5 | TRBD1 | CASGNRDRYNEQFF | TGTGCTAGTGGTAACCGGGACAGATACAATGAGCAGTTCTTC
. | 16 | TRBJ2-1 | TRBV20-1 | . | CSVIPLTSGRWNEQFF | TGCAGTGTTATACCTCTAACTAGTGGGAGATGGAATGAGCAGTTCTTC
. | 16 | TRBJ2-1 | TRBV28 | TRBD2 | CASSLIKTSGDNEQFF | TGTGCCAGCAGTTTAATAAAGACTAGCGGTGACAATGAGCAATTCTTC
. | 14 | TRBJ2-7 | TRBV11-2 | TRBD2 | CAGSPTSGVYEQYF | TGTGCCGGCAGCCCCACTAGCGGGGTTTATGAGCAGTACTTC
. | 13 | TRBJ1-1 | TRBV5-1 | . | CTSSLAGITEAFF | TGTACCAGCAGTTTGGCCGGGATCACTGAAGCTTTCTTT
. | 16 | TRBJ1-2 | TRBV5-1 | . | CASSLENSEGPRGYTF | TGCGCCAGCAGCTTAGAAAACTCCGAGGGGCCCCGAGGCTACACTTTC
once | 16 | TRBJ2-1 | TRBV20-1 | TRBD2 | CSAQPGLVGGYNEQFF | TGCAGTGCACAGCCAGGACTAGTGGGAGGATACAATGAGCAGTTCTTC
. | 16 | TRBJ2-7 | TRBV11-2 | . | CASSLISGGNYYEQYF | TGTGCCAGCAGCCTTATATCAGGGGGGAATTATTATGAGCAGTACTTC